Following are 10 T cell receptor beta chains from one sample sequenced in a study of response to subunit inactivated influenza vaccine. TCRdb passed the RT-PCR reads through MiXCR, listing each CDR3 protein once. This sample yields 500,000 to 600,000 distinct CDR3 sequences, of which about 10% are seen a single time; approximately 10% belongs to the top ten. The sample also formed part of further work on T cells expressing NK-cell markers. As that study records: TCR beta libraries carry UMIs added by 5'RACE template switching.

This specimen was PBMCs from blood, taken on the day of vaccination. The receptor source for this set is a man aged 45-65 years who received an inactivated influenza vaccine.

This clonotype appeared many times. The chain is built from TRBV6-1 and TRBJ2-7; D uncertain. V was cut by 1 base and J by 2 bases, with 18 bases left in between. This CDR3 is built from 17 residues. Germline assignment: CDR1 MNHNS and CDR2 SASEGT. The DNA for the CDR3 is TGTGCCAGCAGTGAAGTTAGTTCGGTTAGAAGAACCTACGAGCAGTACTTC. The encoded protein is CASSEVSSVRRTYEQYF.

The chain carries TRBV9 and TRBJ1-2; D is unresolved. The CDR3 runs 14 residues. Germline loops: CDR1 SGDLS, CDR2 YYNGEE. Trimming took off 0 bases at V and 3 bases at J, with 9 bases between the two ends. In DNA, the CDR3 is TGTGCCAGCAGCGTAGGGTCTGGAGACTATGGCTACACCTTC. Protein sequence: CASSVGSGDYGYTF.

The CDR3 region is CASSTEINRGGVGKNIQYF. CDR3 nucleotides: TGTGCCAGCAGCACGGAGATAAACAGGGGCGGGGTAGGCAAAAACATTCAGTACTTC. The V and J genes are TRBV11-1 and TRBJ2-4, with a possible D match to TRBD1 (7 bases). Germline V gene data show CDR1 as SGHAT and CDR2 as FQDESV (reference sequence). There are 19 residues in the CDR3. V was shortened by 5 bases and J by 3 bases, with 26 bases between the two germline ends.

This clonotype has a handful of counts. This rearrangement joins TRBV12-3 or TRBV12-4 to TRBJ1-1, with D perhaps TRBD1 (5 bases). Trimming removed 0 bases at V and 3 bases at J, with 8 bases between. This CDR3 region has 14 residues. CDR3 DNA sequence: TGTGCCAGCAGTTTAGCCAGGGAGGACACTGAAGCTTTCTTT. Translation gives CASSLAREDTEAFF.

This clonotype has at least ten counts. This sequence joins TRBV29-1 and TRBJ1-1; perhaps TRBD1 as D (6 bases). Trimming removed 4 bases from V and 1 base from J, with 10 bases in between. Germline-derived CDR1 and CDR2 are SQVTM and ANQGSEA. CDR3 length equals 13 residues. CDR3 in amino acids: CSVVRGANTEAFF. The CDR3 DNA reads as TGCAGCGTTGTACGGGGGGCGAACACTGAAGCTTTCTTT. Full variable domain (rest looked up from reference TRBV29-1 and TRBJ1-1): SAVISQKPSRDICQRGTSLTIQCQVDSQVTMMFWYRQQPGQSLTLIATANQGSEATYESGFVIDKFPISRPNLTFSTLTVSNMSPEDSSIYLCSVVRGANTEAFFGQGTRLTVV.

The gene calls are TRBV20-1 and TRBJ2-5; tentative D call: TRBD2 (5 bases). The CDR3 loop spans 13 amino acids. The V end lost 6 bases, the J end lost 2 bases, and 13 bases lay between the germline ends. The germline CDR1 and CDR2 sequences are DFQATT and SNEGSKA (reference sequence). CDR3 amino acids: CSAPRTGQETQYF. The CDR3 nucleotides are TGCAGTGCGCCACGGACGGGACAAGAGACCCAGTACTTC.

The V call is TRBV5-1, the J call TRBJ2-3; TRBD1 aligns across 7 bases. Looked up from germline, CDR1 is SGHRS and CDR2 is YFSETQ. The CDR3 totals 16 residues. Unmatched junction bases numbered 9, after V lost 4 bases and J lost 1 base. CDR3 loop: CASSPTMGQRTDTQYF. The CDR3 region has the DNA TGCGCCAGCAGCCCTACCATGGGACAGCGCACAGATACGCAGTATTTT.

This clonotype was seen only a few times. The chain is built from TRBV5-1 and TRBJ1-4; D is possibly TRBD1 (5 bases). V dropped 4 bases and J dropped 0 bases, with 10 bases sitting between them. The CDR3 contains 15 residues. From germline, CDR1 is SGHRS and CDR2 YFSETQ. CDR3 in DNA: TGCGCCAGCAGCCCCGGACACCCAACTAATGAAAAACTGTTTTTT. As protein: CASSPGHPTNEKLFF.

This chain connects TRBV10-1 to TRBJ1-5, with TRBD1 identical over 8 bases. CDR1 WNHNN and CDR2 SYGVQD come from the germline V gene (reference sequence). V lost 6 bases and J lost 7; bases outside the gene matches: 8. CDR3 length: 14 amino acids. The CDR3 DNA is TGCGCCAGCAGAAAGGACAGGGATGTACAGCCCCAGCATTTT. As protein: CASRKDRDVQPQHF.

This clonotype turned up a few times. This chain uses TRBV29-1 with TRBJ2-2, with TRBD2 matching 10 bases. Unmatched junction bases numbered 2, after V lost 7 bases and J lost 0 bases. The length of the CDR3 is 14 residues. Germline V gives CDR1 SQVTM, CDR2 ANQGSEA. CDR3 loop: CSAGLAANTGELFF. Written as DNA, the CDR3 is TGCAGCGCCGGACTAGCGGCGAACACCGGGGAGCTGTTTTTT.